This TCR beta chain is drawn from a study of T cell responses to AZD1222 COVID-19 vaccine. As for this clone: Its ends do not fully match the called genes, so a read error is possible.

This CDR3 is built from 17 residues. Germline V gene data show CDR1 as SSHAT and CDR2 as FNYEAQ (reference sequence). Assay: immunoSEQ multiplex PCR; the TCRdb copy retains only in-frame clones and omits some. The sample has 150,000 or so clones, about 88% seen once; the top ten hold 6.9%. The genes are TRBV7-7 and TRBJ2-5; 7 positions match TRBD1. This sequence originates from an adult who had recovered from COVID-19. The sequencing here drew on peripheral blood, taken after recovery from COVID-19. CDR3 amino acids: CASSLGAQGSIQETQYF. For the CDR3, the DNA is TGTGCTAGCAGCTTAGGGGCACAGGGGTCGATCCAAGAGACCCAGTACTTC.